These 2 T cell receptor beta chains share one sample of origin, sequenced in a study of T cells after yellow fever vaccination. TCRdb independently ran MiXCR on the 5' RACE reads; one entry per CDR3 protein. In the table there are hundreds of thousands of distinct CDR3 sequences, roughly 13% of which are singletons. The sample was PBMCs, taken on the day of the yellow fever booster vaccination. These receptors originate from a man under 40 who received the YFV17D yellow fever vaccine.

This clonotype has just a few counts. The gene calls are TRBV7-2 and TRBJ2-1; no clear D gene. V shed 1 base and J shed 9 bases, with 10 bases lying between them. The V gene's germline CDR1 is SGHTA and CDR2 FQGNSA. CDR3 length: 13 amino acids. The CDR3 sequence is CASSLVISGEQFF. CDR3 DNA: TGTGCCAGCAGCTTAGTAATTTCCGGTGAGCAGTTCTTC.

The chain is built from TRBV7-8 and TRBJ2-1; 11 bases are a match to TRBD1. CDR1 and CDR2 (germline): SGHVS, FQNEAQ. The CDR3 length is 15 residues. V shed 10 bases and J 7 bases; nucleotides not matched to a gene: 12. CDR3 nucleotide sequence: TGTGCCAATCAGCAATGGGGGACAGGGGGGAATGAGCAGTTCTTC. Its translation is CANQQWGTGGNEQFF.